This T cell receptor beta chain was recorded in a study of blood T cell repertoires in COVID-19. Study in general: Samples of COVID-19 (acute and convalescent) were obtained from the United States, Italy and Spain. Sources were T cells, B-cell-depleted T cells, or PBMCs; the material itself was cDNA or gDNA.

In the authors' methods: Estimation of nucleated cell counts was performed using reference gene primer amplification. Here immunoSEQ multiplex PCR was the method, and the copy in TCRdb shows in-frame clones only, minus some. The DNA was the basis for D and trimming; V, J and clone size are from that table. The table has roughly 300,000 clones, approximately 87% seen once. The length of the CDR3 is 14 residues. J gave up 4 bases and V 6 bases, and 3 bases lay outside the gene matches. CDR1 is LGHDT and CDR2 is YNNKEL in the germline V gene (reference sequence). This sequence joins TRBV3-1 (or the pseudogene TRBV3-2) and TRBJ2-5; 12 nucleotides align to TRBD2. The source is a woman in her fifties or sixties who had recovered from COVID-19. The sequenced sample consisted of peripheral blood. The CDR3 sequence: CASRETSGGETQYF. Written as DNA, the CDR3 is TGTGCCAGCAGGGAGACTAGCGGGGGAGAGACCCAGTACTTC.